This TCR beta chain appears in the sequencing data of a study of Tregs in tolerant kidney transplant recipients. Study in general: Recipients received nonmyeloablative bone marrow transplants from related graft donors, with transient mixed chimerism.

The germline gives CDR1 SNHLY, CDR2 FYNNEI. The CDR3 is 16 residues long. Trimming took 6 bases from V and 0 from J, leaving 12 bases between them. TCRdb's table, derived via immunoSEQ multiplex PCR, lists solely in-frame clones and lacks some. The top ten clones hold approximately 0.33% of a sample with under 95,000 clones, around 93% of them seen once. This chain joins TRBV2 and TRBJ1-6; TRBD1 might be the D (6 bases). This sequence was found in a human donor who received a combined kidney and bone marrow transplant. Sample: Tregs from blood, taken before the transplant. CDR3 sequence (DNA): TGTGCCAGCAGCCTAGACAGGAGCTCCTATAATTCACCCCTCCACTTT. Translation gives CASSLDRSSYNSPLHF.